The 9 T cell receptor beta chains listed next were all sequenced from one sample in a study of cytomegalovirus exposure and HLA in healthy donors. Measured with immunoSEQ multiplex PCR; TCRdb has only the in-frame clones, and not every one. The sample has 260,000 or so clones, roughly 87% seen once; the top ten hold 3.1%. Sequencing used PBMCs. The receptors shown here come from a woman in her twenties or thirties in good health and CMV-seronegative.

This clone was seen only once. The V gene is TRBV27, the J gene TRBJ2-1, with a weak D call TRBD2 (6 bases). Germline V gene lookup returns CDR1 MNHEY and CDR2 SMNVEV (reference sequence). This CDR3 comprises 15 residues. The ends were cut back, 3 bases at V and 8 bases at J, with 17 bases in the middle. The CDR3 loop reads CASSLYAGLFDEQFF. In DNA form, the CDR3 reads TGTGCCAGCAGTTTGTACGCGGGATTATTCGATGAGCAGTTCTTC.

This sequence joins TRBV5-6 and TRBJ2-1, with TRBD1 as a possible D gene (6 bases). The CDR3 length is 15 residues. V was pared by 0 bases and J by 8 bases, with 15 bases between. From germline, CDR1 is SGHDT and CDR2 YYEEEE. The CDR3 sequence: CASSLEAGAGYEQFF. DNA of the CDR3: TGTGCCAGCAGCTTGGAGGCAGGGGCAGGTTATGAGCAGTTCTTC. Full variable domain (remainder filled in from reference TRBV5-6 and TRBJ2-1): DAGVTQSPTHLIKTRGQQVTLRCSPKSGHDTVSWYQQALGQGPQFIFQYYEEEERQRGNFPDRFSGHQFPNYSSELNVNALLLGDSALYLCASSLEAGAGYEQFFGPGTRLTVL.

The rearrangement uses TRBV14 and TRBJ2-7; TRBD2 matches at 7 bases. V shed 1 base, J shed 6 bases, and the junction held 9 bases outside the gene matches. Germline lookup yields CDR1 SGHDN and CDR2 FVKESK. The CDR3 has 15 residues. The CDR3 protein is CASSQAGGLFGEQYF. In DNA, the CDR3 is TGTGCCAGCAGCCAAGCGGGAGGTCTCTTCGGCGAGCAGTACTTC.

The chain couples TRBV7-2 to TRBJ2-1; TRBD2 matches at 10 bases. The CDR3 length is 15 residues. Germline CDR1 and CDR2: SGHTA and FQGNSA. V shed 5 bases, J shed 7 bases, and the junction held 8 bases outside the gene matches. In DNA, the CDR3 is TGTGCCAGCAGCACTCTAGCGGGAGCCTTGAATGAGCAGTTCTTC. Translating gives CASSTLAGALNEQFF. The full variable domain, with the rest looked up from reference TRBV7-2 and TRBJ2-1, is GAGVSQSPSNKVTEKGKDVELRCDPISGHTALYWYRQSLGQGLEFLIYFQGNSAPDKSGLPSDRFSAERTGGSVSTLTIQRTQQEDSAVYLCASSTLAGALNEQFFGPGTRLTVL.

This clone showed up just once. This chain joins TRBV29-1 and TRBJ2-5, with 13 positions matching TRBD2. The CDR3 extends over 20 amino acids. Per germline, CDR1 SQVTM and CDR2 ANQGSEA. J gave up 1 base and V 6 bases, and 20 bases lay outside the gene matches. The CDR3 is CSVPPLGGLAGVPSQETQYF. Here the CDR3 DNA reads TGCAGCGTCCCCCCCTTAGGAGGACTAGCGGGAGTACCATCCCAAGAGACCCAGTACTTC.

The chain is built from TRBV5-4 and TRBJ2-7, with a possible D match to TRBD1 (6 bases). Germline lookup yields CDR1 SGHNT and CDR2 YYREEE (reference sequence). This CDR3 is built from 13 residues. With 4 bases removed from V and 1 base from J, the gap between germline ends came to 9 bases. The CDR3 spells CASSDQGSYEQYF. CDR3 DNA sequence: TGTGCCAGCAGCGACCAGGGGTCCTACGAGCAGTACTTC. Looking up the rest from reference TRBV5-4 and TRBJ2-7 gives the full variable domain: ETGVTQSPTHLIKTRGQQVTLRCSSQSGHNTVSWYQQALGQGPQFIFQYYREEENGRGNFPPRFSGLQFPNYSSELNVNALELDDSALYLCASSDQGSYEQYFGPGTRLTVT.

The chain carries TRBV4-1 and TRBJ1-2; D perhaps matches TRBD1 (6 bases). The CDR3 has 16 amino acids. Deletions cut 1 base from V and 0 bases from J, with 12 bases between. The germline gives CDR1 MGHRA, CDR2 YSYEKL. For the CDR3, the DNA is TGCGCCAGCAGCCAAGGAACAGGGACGGCTAACTATGGCTACACCTTC. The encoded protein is CASSQGTGTANYGYTF.

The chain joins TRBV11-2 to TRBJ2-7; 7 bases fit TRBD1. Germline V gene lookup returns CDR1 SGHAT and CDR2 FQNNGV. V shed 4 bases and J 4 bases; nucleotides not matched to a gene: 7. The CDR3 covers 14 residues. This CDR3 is CASSSTTGPYEQYF. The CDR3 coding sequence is TGTGCCAGCAGCTCAACGACAGGGCCGTACGAGCAGTACTTC.

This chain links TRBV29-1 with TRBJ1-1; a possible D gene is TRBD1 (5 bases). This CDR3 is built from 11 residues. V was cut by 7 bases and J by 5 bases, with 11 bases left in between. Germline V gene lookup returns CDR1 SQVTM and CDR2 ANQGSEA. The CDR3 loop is CSALGETEAFF. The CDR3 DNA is TGCAGCGCCTTGGGGGAGACTGAAGCTTTCTTT.